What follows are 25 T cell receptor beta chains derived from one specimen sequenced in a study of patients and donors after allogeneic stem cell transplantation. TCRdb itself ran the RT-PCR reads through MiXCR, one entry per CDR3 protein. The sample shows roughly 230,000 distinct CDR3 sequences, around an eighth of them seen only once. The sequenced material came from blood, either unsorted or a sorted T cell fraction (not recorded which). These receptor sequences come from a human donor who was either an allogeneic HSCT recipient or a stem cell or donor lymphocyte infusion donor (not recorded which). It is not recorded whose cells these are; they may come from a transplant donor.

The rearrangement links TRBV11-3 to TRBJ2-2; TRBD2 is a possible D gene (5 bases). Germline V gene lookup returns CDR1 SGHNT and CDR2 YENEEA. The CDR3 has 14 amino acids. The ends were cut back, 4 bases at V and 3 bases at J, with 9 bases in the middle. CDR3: CASSSFSDTGELFF. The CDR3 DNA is TGTGCCAGCAGCTCCTTTAGCGACACCGGGGAGCTGTTTTTT.

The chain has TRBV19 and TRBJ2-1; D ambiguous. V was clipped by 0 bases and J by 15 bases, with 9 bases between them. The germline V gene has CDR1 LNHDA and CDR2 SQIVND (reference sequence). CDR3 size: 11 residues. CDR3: CASSIDRVAFF. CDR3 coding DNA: TGTGCCAGTAGTATAGATCGTGTAGCGTTCTTC.

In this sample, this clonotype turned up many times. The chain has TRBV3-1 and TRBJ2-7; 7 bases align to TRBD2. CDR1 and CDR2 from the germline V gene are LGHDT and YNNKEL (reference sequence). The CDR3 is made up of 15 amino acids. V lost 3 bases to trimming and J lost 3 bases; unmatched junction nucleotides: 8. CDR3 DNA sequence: TGTGCCAGCAGCCACAAAGCGGGACTCCACTACGAGCAGTACTTC. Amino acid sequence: CASSHKAGLHYEQYF.

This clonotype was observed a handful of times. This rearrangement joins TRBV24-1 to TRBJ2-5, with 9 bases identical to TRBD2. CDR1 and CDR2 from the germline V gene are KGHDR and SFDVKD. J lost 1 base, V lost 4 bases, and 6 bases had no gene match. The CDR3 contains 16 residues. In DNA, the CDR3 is TGTGCCACCAGTGAACCGGGACTAGCTTTCCAAGAGACCCAGTACTTC. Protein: CATSEPGLAFQETQYF.

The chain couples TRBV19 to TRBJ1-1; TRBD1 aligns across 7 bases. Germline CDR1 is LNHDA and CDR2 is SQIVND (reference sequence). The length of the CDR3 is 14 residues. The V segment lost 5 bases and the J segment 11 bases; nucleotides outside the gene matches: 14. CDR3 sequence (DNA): TGTGCCAGTAGTCCCCGACAGGGTCGATCGGCGGCTTTCTTT. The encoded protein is CASSPRQGRSAAFF.

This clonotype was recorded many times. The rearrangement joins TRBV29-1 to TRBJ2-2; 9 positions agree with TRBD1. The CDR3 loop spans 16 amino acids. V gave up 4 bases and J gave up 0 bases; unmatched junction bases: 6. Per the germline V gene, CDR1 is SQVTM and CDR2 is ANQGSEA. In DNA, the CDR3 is TGCAGCGTTGGGGGGACAGGGAGGTCGAACACCGGGGAGCTGTTTTTT. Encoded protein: CSVGGTGRSNTGELFF.

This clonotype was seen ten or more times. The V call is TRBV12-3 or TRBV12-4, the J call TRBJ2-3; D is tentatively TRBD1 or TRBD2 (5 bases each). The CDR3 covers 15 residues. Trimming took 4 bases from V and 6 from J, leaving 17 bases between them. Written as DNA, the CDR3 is TGTGCCAGCAGTTACCGGGACCCACGATGGGATACGCAGTATTTT. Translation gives CASSYRDPRWDTQYF.

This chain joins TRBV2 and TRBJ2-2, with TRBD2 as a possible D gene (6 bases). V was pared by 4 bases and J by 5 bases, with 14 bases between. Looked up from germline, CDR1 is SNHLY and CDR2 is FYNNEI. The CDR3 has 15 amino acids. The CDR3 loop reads CASSGELAGTGELFF. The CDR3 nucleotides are TGTGCCAGCAGTGGGGAACTAGCTGGTACCGGGGAGCTGTTTTTT.

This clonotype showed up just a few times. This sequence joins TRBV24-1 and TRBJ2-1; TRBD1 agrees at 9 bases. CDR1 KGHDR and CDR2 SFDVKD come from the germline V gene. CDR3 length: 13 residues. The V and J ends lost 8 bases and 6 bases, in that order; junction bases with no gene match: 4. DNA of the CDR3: TGTGCCACCACCGAGACAGGGGGCAATGAGCAGTTCTTC. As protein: CATTETGGNEQFF.

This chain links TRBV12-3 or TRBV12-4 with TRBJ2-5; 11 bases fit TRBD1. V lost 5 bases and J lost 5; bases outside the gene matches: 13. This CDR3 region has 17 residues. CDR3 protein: CASSQMRPGQGDETQYF. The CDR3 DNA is TGTGCCAGCAGTCAAATGCGACCGGGACAGGGGGACGAGACCCAGTACTTC.

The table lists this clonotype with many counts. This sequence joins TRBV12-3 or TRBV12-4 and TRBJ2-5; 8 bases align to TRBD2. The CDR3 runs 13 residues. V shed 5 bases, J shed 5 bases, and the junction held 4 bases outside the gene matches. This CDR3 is CASSRRGGETQYF. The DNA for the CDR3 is TGTGCCAGCAGTCGCCGGGGGGGGGAGACCCAGTACTTC.

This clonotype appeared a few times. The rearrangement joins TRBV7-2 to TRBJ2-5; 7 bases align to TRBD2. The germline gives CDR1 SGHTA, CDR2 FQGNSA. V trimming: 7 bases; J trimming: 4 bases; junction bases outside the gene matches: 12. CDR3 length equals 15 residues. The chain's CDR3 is CASTTPGGGVETQYF. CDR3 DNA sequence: TGTGCCAGCACCACCCCCGGGGGAGGGGTAGAGACCCAGTACTTC.

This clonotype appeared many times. CDR3 nucleotide sequence: TGCGCCAGCAGCCAAGATTACCGGGGGACCGGGGAGCTGTTTTTT. Its protein product is CASSQDYRGTGELFF. This sequence joins TRBV4-3 and TRBJ2-2; tentative D call: TRBD2 (6 bases). Germline-derived CDR1 and CDR2 are LGHNA and YSLEER. The CDR3 covers 15 residues. The ends were cut back, 0 bases at V and 5 bases at J, with 10 bases in the middle.

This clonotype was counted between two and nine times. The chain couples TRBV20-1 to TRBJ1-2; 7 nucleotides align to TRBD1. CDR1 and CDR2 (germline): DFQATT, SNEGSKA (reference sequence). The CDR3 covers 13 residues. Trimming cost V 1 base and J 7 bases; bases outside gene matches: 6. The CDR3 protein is CSARVQGVGGYTF. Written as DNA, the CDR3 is TGCAGTGCTAGAGTGCAGGGGGTGGGTGGCTACACCTTC.

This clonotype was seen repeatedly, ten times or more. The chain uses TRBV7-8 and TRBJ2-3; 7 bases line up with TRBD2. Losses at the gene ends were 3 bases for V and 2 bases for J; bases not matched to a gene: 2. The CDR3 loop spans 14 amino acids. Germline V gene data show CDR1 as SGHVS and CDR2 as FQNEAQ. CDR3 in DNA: TGTGCCAGCAGCTTGACTAGCTCCACAGATACGCAGTATTTT. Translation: CASSLTSSTDTQYF. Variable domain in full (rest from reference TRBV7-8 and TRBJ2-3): GAGVSQSPRYKVAKRGQDVALRCDPISGHVSLFWYQQALGQGPEFLTYFQNEAQLDKSGLPSDRFFAERPEGSVSTLKIQRTQQEDSAVYLCASSLTSSTDTQYFGPGTRLTVL.

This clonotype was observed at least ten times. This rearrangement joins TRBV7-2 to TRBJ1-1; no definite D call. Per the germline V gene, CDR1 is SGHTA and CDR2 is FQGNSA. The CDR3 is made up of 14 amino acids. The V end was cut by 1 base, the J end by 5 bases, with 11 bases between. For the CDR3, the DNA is TGTGCCAGCAGCTTAGGGGGAGATATAACTGAAGCTTTCTTT. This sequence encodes CASSLGGDITEAFF.

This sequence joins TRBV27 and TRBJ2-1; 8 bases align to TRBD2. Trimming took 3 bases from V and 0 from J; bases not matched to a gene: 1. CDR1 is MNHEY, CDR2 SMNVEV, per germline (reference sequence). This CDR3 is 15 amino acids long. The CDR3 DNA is TGTGCCAGCAGTTTTGCGGGAGGCTCCTACAATGAGCAGTTCTTC. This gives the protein CASSFAGGSYNEQFF.

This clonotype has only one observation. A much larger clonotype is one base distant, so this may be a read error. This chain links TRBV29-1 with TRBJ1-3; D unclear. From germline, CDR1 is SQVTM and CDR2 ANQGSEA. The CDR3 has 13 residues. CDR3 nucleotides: TGCAGCGTGGCCCTATCCTCTGGAAACGCCATATATTTT. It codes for CSVALSSGNAIYF.

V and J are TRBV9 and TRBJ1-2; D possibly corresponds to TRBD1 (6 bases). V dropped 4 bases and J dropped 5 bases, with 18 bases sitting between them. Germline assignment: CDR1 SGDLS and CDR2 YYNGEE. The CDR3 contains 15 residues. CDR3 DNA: TGTGCCAGCAGCCCCCGAACGGGGGGCGCATATGGCTACACCTTC. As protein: CASSPRTGGAYGYTF.

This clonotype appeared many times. CDR3 region: CSARPGGGGTEAFF. In DNA, the CDR3 is TGCAGTGCTAGGCCAGGGGGGGGTGGCACTGAAGCTTTCTTT. The chain is built from TRBV20-1 and TRBJ1-1, with 7 bases fitting TRBD1. The V segment lost 3 bases and the J segment 4 bases; nucleotides outside the gene matches: 8. The CDR3 is made up of 14 amino acids. Germline CDR1 reads DFQATT; CDR2 reads SNEGSKA (reference sequence).

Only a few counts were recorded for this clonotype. CDR3 loop: CSDAEGGYTF. The CDR3 bases are TGCAGCGATGCGGAGGGAGGCTACACCTTC. This chain joins TRBV29-1 and TRBJ1-2; D gene unclear. Germline V CDR1 and CDR2: SQVTM, ANQGSEA. CDR3 length equals 10 residues. With 7 bases removed from V and 8 bases from J, the gap between germline ends came to 11 bases.

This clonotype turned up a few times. CDR3 in amino acids: CASSAAGTAHPEQYF. The CDR3, as DNA: TGCGCCAGCAGCGCCGCCGGTACCGCCCATCCCGAGCAGTACTTC. J is TRBJ2-7 and V is TRBV5-1; no clear D gene. The germline V and J ends were trimmed by 4 bases and 6 bases, with 20 bases remaining between them. CDR3 length: 15 amino acids. Germline lookup yields CDR1 SGHRS and CDR2 YFSETQ. Together with reference TRBV5-1 and TRBJ2-7, the CDR3 gives the full variable domain: KAGVTQTPRYLIKTRGQQVTLSCSPISGHRSVSWYQQTPGQGLQFLFEYFSETQRNKGNFPGRFSGRQFSNSRSEMNVSTLELGDSALYLCASSAAGTAHPEQYFGPGTRLTVT.

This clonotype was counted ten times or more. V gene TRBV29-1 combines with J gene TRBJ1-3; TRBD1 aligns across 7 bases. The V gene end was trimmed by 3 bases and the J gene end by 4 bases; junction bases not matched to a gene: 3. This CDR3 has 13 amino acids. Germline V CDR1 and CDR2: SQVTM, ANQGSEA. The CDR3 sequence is CSVDPGQGNTIYF. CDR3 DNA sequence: TGCAGCGTTGACCCGGGACAGGGAAACACCATATATTTT.

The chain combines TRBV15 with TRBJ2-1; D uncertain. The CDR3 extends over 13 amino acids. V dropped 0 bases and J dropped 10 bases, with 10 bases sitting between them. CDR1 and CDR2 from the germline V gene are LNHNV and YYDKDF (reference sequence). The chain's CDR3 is CATSRDARTEQFF. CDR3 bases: TGTGCCACCAGCAGAGATGCCAGGACCGAGCAGTTCTTC.

The chain's CDR3 is CATSDLTSGANTDTQYF. The CDR3 nucleotides read TGTGCCACCAGTGACCTCACTAGCGGGGCGAACACAGATACGCAGTATTTT. V and J are TRBV24-1 and TRBJ2-3, with 10 bases identical to TRBD2. The CDR3 length is 17 residues. The trim removed 4 bases at V and 2 bases at J, leaving 8 bases unmatched. CDR1 and CDR2 from the germline V gene are KGHDR and SFDVKD.